A selection of T cell receptor beta chains follows, all from one sample in a study of early T cells in non-severe SARS-CoV-2 infection. TCRdb reprocessed the 5' RACE reads with MiXCR, giving one entry per CDR3 protein. Of 55,000 or so distinct CDR3 sequences listed, approximately 6.7% are singletons. The sequencing input was whole blood. These TCRs come from an adult who was a healthcare worker with PCR-confirmed SARS-CoV-2 infection or an uninfected control (not recorded which). Each CDR3 is given with its conserved first and last residue. D genes are given only for firm matches. Clone size is shown for a subset of rows, as once, few, many or a class of expanded clone.

clone_size: many; v_call: TRBV4-3; j_call: TRBJ2-7; d_call: TRBD2; cdr3_aa: CASSVGTSGGYEQYF; cdr3_nt: TGCGCCAGCAGCGTCGGGACTAGCGGGGGATACGAGCAGTACTTC
clone_size: medium-sized; v_call: TRBV25-1; j_call: TRBJ2-7; d_call: -; cdr3_aa: CASSDQGNLQEQYF; cdr3_nt: TGTGCCAGCAGTGACCAAGGGAACCTTCAGGAGCAGTACTTC
clone_size: many; v_call: TRBV7-8; j_call: TRBJ2-5; d_call: -; cdr3_aa: CASSLVARGETQYF; cdr3_nt: TGTGCCAGCAGCTTAGTGGCCAGGGGAGAGACCCAGTACTTC
clone_size: few; v_call: TRBV4-2; j_call: TRBJ1-1; d_call: -; cdr3_aa: CASSSQGGEMYTEAFF; cdr3_nt: TGTGCCAGCAGCTCCCAAGGGGGGGAAATGTACACTGAAGCTTTCTTT
clone_size: many; v_call: TRBV7-2; j_call: TRBJ1-4; d_call: -; cdr3_aa: CASSLSPGRGEKLFF; cdr3_nt: TGTGCCAGCAGCTTAAGCCCAGGGCGCGGAGAAAAACTGTTTTTT
clone_size: many; v_call: TRBV11-2; j_call: TRBJ1-1; d_call: -; cdr3_aa: CASSLVQRGVAFF; cdr3_nt: TGTGCCAGCAGCCTCGTTCAGCGAGGAGTTGCTTTCTTT
clone_size: many; v_call: TRBV19; j_call: TRBJ1-1; d_call: -; cdr3_aa: CASTIGGTEAFF; cdr3_nt: TGTGCCAGTACCATTGGTGGCACTGAAGCTTTCTTT
clone_size: many; v_call: TRBV6-2/TRBV6-3; j_call: TRBJ2-7; d_call: TRBD1; cdr3_aa: CASNQGQRFYEQYF; cdr3_nt: TGTGCCAGCAACCAGGGACAGCGATTCTACGAGCAGTACTTC
clone_size: many; v_call: TRBV14; j_call: TRBJ2-1; d_call: -; cdr3_aa: CASSRQKYNEQFF; cdr3_nt: TGTGCCAGCAGCCGACAGAAATACAATGAGCAGTTCTTC
clone_size: many; v_call: TRBV6-2/TRBV6-3; j_call: TRBJ2-2; d_call: TRBD1; cdr3_aa: CASRRQGTGELFF; cdr3_nt: TGTGCCAGCAGACGACAGGGCACCGGGGAGCTGTTTTTT
clone_size: many; v_call: TRBV4-1; j_call: TRBJ2-1; d_call: -; cdr3_aa: CASSRTKVDEQFF; cdr3_nt: TGCGCCAGCAGCCGAACAAAGGTCGATGAGCAGTTCTTC
clone_size: many; v_call: TRBV6-5; j_call: TRBJ2-3; d_call: -; cdr3_aa: CASSLRGGRVDTQYF; cdr3_nt: TGTGCCAGCAGTCTCCGAGGGGGGCGGGTAGATACGCAGTATTTT
clone_size: -; v_call: TRBV7-2; j_call: TRBJ2-1; d_call: TRBD2; cdr3_aa: CASSARSGGAYEQFF; cdr3_nt: TGTGCCAGCAGCGCCCGGAGCGGGGGGGCCTATGAGCAGTTCTTC
clone_size: few; v_call: TRBV18; j_call: TRBJ1-2; d_call: -; cdr3_aa: CASSLRGDTNYGYTF; cdr3_nt: TGTGCCAGCTCACTCCGGGGCGACACTAACTATGGCTACACCTTC
clone_size: -; v_call: TRBV19; j_call: TRBJ2-7; d_call: -; cdr3_aa: CASSINAENSYEQYF; cdr3_nt: TGTGCCAGTAGTATCAACGCAGAAAACTCCTACGAGCAGTACTTC
clone_size: many; v_call: TRBV20-1; j_call: TRBJ1-2; d_call: -; cdr3_aa: CSARDGVGALDGYTF; cdr3_nt: TGCAGTGCTAGAGATGGGGTGGGGGCGCTGGATGGCTACACCTTC
clone_size: many; v_call: TRBV14; j_call: TRBJ2-2; d_call: -; cdr3_aa: CASSQTRGTGELFF; cdr3_nt: TGTGCCAGCAGCCAAACCCGTGGCACCGGGGAGCTGTTTTTT
clone_size: many; v_call: TRBV18; j_call: TRBJ1-1; d_call: TRBD1; cdr3_aa: CASSPPGQGFEAFF; cdr3_nt: TGTGCCAGCTCACCACCCGGACAGGGGTTTGAAGCTTTCTTT
clone_size: many; v_call: TRBV5-1; j_call: TRBJ2-3; d_call: TRBD1; cdr3_aa: CASSLVSGTGKADTQYF; cdr3_nt: TGCGCCAGCAGCTTGGTCAGTGGGACAGGGAAGGCAGATACGCAGTATTTT
clone_size: -; v_call: TRBV30; j_call: TRBJ1-5; d_call: TRBD1; cdr3_aa: CAWSTTGGRNQPQHF; cdr3_nt: TGTGCCTGGAGTACGACAGGGGGCCGCAATCAGCCCCAGCATTTT
clone_size: many; v_call: TRBV27; j_call: TRBJ1-2; d_call: TRBD1; cdr3_aa: CASRDRGHYTF; cdr3_nt: TGTGCCAGCAGAGACAGGGGACACTACACCTTC
clone_size: many; v_call: TRBV12-3/TRBV12-4; j_call: TRBJ2-1; d_call: TRBD2; cdr3_aa: CASSLGRGSSYNEQFF; cdr3_nt: TGTGCCAGCAGTTTAGGGCGGGGGAGCTCCTACAATGAGCAGTTCTTC
clone_size: many; v_call: TRBV20-1; j_call: TRBJ2-2; d_call: TRBD1; cdr3_aa: CSADAGTGSNGELFF; cdr3_nt: TGCAGTGCCGATGCCGGGACAGGGTCCAACGGGGAGCTGTTTTTT
clone_size: many; v_call: TRBV15; j_call: TRBJ1-5; d_call: -; cdr3_aa: CATSSLGASNQPQHF; cdr3_nt: TGTGCCACCAGCAGTTTAGGTGCCAGCAATCAGCCCCAGCATTTT
clone_size: -; v_call: TRBV13; j_call: TRBJ2-5; d_call: -; cdr3_aa: CASSLGPPRGQETQYF; cdr3_nt: TGTGCCAGCAGCTTAGGTCCCCCCCGCGGGCAAGAGACCCAGTACTTC
clone_size: few; v_call: TRBV2; j_call: TRBJ2-1; d_call: TRBD2; cdr3_aa: CASSLMAGVTYNEQFF; cdr3_nt: TGTGCCAGCAGCTTAATGGCGGGGGTAACCTACAATGAGCAGTTCTTC
clone_size: many; v_call: TRBV29-1; j_call: TRBJ2-7; d_call: TRBD2; cdr3_aa: CSVGEGLLSYEQYF; cdr3_nt: TGCAGCGTCGGGGAGGGGCTACTCTCCTACGAGCAGTACTTC
clone_size: many; v_call: TRBV11-3; j_call: TRBJ2-6; d_call: -; cdr3_aa: CASSLEGSGANVLTF; cdr3_nt: TGTGCCAGCAGCTTAGAGGGTTCTGGGGCCAACGTCCTGACTTTC
clone_size: many; v_call: TRBV6-2/TRBV6-3; j_call: TRBJ2-7; d_call: TRBD1; cdr3_aa: CASSFPGQSYEQYF; cdr3_nt: TGTGCCAGCAGTTTCCCGGGACAGTCCTACGAGCAGTACTTC
clone_size: many; v_call: TRBV20-1; j_call: TRBJ1-2; d_call: -; cdr3_aa: CSARVRDQGYTF; cdr3_nt: TGCAGTGCTAGAGTCCGGGATCAAGGCTACACCTTC
clone_size: many; v_call: TRBV7-2; j_call: TRBJ1-2; d_call: -; cdr3_aa: CASSFDSSYGYTF; cdr3_nt: TGTGCCAGCAGCTTCGACTCTAGCTATGGCTACACCTTC
clone_size: few; v_call: TRBV6-5; j_call: TRBJ2-7; d_call: -; cdr3_aa: CASSRPPSFLITYEQYF; cdr3_nt: TGTGCCAGCAGCCGACCCCCCAGCTTCCTCATTACCTACGAGCAGTACTTC
clone_size: many; v_call: TRBV14; j_call: TRBJ2-7; d_call: -; cdr3_aa: CASSQVGAGYEQYF; cdr3_nt: TGTGCCAGCAGCCAAGTGGGTGCCGGCTACGAGCAGTACTTC
clone_size: many; v_call: TRBV20-1; j_call: TRBJ1-2; d_call: -; cdr3_aa: CSARDPATNYGYTF; cdr3_nt: TGCAGTGCTAGAGATCCGGCTACGAACTATGGCTACACCTTC
clone_size: few; v_call: TRBV7-2; j_call: TRBJ1-5; d_call: TRBD1; cdr3_aa: CASSSNRGRQPQHF; cdr3_nt: TGTGCCAGCAGCAGTAACAGGGGGCGTCAGCCCCAGCATTTT
clone_size: few; v_call: TRBV6-1; j_call: TRBJ2-1; d_call: -; cdr3_aa: CASSGQALYGEQFF; cdr3_nt: TGTGCCAGCAGTGGACAGGCGCTTTATGGCGAGCAGTTCTTC
clone_size: -; v_call: TRBV6-1; j_call: TRBJ1-2; d_call: TRBD1; cdr3_aa: CATRQGVNYGYTF; cdr3_nt: TGTGCCACCCGACAGGGGGTTAACTATGGCTACACCTTC
clone_size: many; v_call: TRBV20-1; j_call: TRBJ1-4; d_call: -; cdr3_aa: CSASARQGEAEKLFF; cdr3_nt: TGCAGTGCTAGCGCCCGTCAGGGAGAGGCTGAAAAACTGTTTTTT
clone_size: -; v_call: TRBV4-3; j_call: TRBJ2-7; d_call: TRBD1; cdr3_aa: CASSQSGQGNKYF; cdr3_nt: TGCGCCAGCAGCCAATCAGGACAGGGGAACAAGTACTTC
clone_size: few; v_call: TRBV7-9; j_call: TRBJ2-5; d_call: -; cdr3_aa: CASSLASVETQYF; cdr3_nt: TGTGCCAGCAGCTTAGCCAGCGTAGAGACCCAGTACTTC
clone_size: -; v_call: TRBV5-1; j_call: TRBJ2-1; d_call: TRBD1; cdr3_aa: CASSSTPQGAYNEQFF; cdr3_nt: TGCGCCAGCAGCTCTACTCCACAGGGGGCTTACAATGAGCAGTTCTTC
clone_size: many; v_call: TRBV13; j_call: TRBJ2-1; d_call: TRBD1; cdr3_aa: CASSSGQGGYNEQFF; cdr3_nt: TGTGCCAGCAGCTCGGGACAGGGGGGATACAATGAGCAGTTCTTC
clone_size: few; v_call: TRBV7-9; j_call: TRBJ1-4; d_call: -; cdr3_aa: CASSRTVDVVATNEKLFF; cdr3_nt: TGTGCCAGCAGCAGGACAGTGGATGTAGTCGCAACTAATGAAAAACTGTTTTTT
clone_size: many; v_call: TRBV20-1; j_call: TRBJ2-7; d_call: -; cdr3_aa: CSALRGRQYF; cdr3_nt: TGCAGTGCCCTCCGGGGTCGGCAGTACTTC
clone_size: many; v_call: TRBV12-3/TRBV12-4; j_call: TRBJ1-3; d_call: -; cdr3_aa: CASSLAGGNTIYF; cdr3_nt: TGTGCCAGCAGTTTGGCAGGTGGAAACACCATATATTTT
clone_size: -; v_call: TRBV7-2; j_call: TRBJ2-5; d_call: TRBD2; cdr3_aa: CASSFAGVETQYF; cdr3_nt: TGTGCCAGCAGCTTTGCGGGGGTTGAGACCCAGTACTTC
clone_size: -; v_call: TRBV9; j_call: TRBJ2-3; d_call: -; cdr3_aa: CASSVQHSSTDTQYF; cdr3_nt: TGTGCCAGCAGCGTACAGCATTCTAGCACAGATACGCAGTATTTT
clone_size: many; v_call: TRBV19; j_call: TRBJ1-6; d_call: TRBD1; cdr3_aa: CASSTTDGTVSPLHF; cdr3_nt: TGTGCCAGTAGTACGACAGACGGGACAGTCTCACCCCTCCACTTT
clone_size: many; v_call: TRBV29-1; j_call: TRBJ1-5; d_call: -; cdr3_aa: CSVVTGKGNQPQHF; cdr3_nt: TGCAGCGTTGTCACAGGGAAAGGCAATCAGCCCCAGCATTTT
clone_size: -; v_call: TRBV30; j_call: TRBJ1-2; d_call: -; cdr3_aa: CAWSRGGNYGYTF; cdr3_nt: TGTGCCTGGAGCAGGGGAGGCAACTATGGCTACACCTTC
clone_size: medium-sized; v_call: TRBV7-9; j_call: TRBJ2-5; d_call: TRBD1; cdr3_aa: CASSLGDRGLQETQYF; cdr3_nt: TGTGCCAGCAGCTTAGGGGACAGGGGGCTTCAAGAGACCCAGTACTTC
clone_size: many; v_call: TRBV5-6; j_call: TRBJ1-6; d_call: TRBD1; cdr3_aa: CASRGTGRGSPLHF; cdr3_nt: TGTGCCAGCAGAGGGACAGGGCGCGGCTCACCCCTCCACTTT
clone_size: many; v_call: TRBV10-3; j_call: TRBJ1-5; d_call: -; cdr3_aa: CAISAGSNSNQPQHF; cdr3_nt: TGTGCCATCAGTGCAGGTTCTAATAGCAATCAGCCCCAGCATTTT
clone_size: few; v_call: TRBV7-6; j_call: TRBJ1-4; d_call: -; cdr3_aa: CASSATGEKLFF; cdr3_nt: TGTGCCAGCAGTGCTACTGGTGAAAAACTGTTTTTT
clone_size: many; v_call: TRBV7-8; j_call: TRBJ2-7; d_call: -; cdr3_aa: CASSFDRDYYEQYF; cdr3_nt: TGTGCCAGCAGCTTCGACAGAGACTACTACGAGCAGTACTTC
clone_size: few; v_call: TRBV7-2; j_call: TRBJ1-2; d_call: -; cdr3_aa: CASSPGAHYGYTF; cdr3_nt: TGTGCCAGCAGCCCAGGGGCCCACTATGGCTACACCTTC
clone_size: many; v_call: TRBV28; j_call: TRBJ1-5; d_call: -; cdr3_aa: CASSLSKLNQHF; cdr3_nt: TGTGCCAGCAGTTTATCTAAGCTGAACCAGCATTTT
clone_size: -; v_call: TRBV19; j_call: TRBJ2-5; d_call: TRBD2; cdr3_aa: CASSGLAGETQYF; cdr3_nt: TGTGCCAGTAGCGGACTAGCGGGCGAGACCCAGTACTTC
clone_size: many; v_call: TRBV3-1; j_call: TRBJ1-5; d_call: -; cdr3_aa: CASSQGGGVGNQPQHF; cdr3_nt: TGTGCCAGCAGCCAAGGGGGAGGGGTAGGCAATCAGCCCCAGCATTTT
clone_size: few; v_call: TRBV14; j_call: TRBJ1-2; d_call: -; cdr3_aa: CASSQAGQNYGYTF; cdr3_nt: TGTGCCAGCAGCCAAGCAGGCCAAAACTATGGCTACACCTTC